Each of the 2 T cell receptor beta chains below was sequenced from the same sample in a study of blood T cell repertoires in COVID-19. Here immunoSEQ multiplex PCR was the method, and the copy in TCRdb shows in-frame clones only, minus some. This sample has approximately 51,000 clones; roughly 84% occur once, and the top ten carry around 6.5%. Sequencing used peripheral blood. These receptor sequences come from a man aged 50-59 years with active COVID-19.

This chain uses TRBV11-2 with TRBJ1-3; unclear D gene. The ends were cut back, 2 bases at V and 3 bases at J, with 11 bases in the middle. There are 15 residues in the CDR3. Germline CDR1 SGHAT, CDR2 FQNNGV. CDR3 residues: CASSLFRGGGNTIYF. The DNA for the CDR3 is TGTGCCAGCAGCTTATTCCGCGGAGGTGGAAACACCATATATTTT.

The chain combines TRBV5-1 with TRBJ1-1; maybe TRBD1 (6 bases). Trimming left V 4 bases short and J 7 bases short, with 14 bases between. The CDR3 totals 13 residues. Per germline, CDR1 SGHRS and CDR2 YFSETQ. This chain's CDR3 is CASSPRGGYEAFF. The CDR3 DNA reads TGCGCCAGCAGCCCAAGGGGGGGGTATGAAGCTTTCTTT.